Below are 29 T cell receptor beta chains sequenced from a single sample in a study of OX40 agonist ivuxolimab in advanced cancers. Sequencing used immunoSEQ multiplex PCR; TCRdb keeps in-frame clones, though not all of them. The data contain some 120,000 clones, less than 95% of them singletons. The sample here was CD4+ or CD8+ T cells sorted from blood, taken in a trial of the OX40 agonist ivuxolimab. These receptors were collected from an adult with an advanced solid tumor such as melanoma, head and neck, liver or kidney cancer.

The chain joins TRBV27 to TRBJ2-5, with 10 bases matching TRBD2. The trim removed 4 bases at V and 2 bases at J, leaving 7 bases unmatched. Germline CDR1 reads MNHEY; CDR2 reads SMNVEV (reference sequence). The CDR3 spans 16 residues. The CDR3 coding sequence is TGTGCCAGCAGTTCCCTAGCGGGAGTAGAACAAGAGACCCAGTACTTC. This translates into CASSSLAGVEQETQYF.

In its sample, this clone was seen a few times. This chain links TRBV18 with TRBJ2-4; 9 nucleotides match TRBD1. The CDR3 has 14 residues. The ends lost 6 bases at V and 6 bases at J; junction bases unmatched: 6. Germline V lookup: CDR1 KGHSH, CDR2 LQKENI. Here the CDR3 DNA reads TGTGCCAGCTCCAGGACAGGGGAAGGAAACATTCAGTACTTC. Translated, it gives CASSRTGEGNIQYF.

This chain uses TRBV28 with TRBJ2-1; D is undetermined. Trimming pared 6 bases from V and 4 bases from J, leaving 16 bases between. This CDR3 is 15 amino acids long. Germline assignment: CDR1 MDHEN and CDR2 SYDVKM. The CDR3 protein is CASSLPASSYNEQFF. CDR3 nucleotide sequence: TGTGCCAGCAGCCTCCCGGCTAGTTCTTACAATGAGCAGTTCTTC. Combining the CDR3 with reference TRBV28 and TRBJ2-1 gives the whole variable domain DVKVTQSSRYLVKRTGEKVFLECVQDMDHENMFWYRQDPGLGLRLIYFSYDVKMKEKGDIPEGYSVSREKKERFSLILESASTNQTSMYLCASSLPASSYNEQFFGPGTRLTVL.

V gene TRBV7-9 combines with J gene TRBJ1-6; tentative D call: TRBD1 (6 bases). V was shortened by 4 bases and J by 0 bases, with 13 bases between the two germline ends. The CDR3 loop spans 17 amino acids. Germline CDR1 reads SEHNR; CDR2 reads FQNEAQ (reference sequence). This CDR3 reads CASSSDRDNSYNSPLHF. DNA of the CDR3: TGTGCCAGCAGCTCTGACCGGGACAACTCCTATAATTCACCCCTCCACTTT.

The chain uses TRBV7-2 and TRBJ2-1, with TRBD2 as a possible D gene (6 bases). Germline CDR1 and CDR2: SGHTA and FQGNSA. The CDR3 runs 16 residues. Trimming stripped 3 bases from V and 0 bases from J, with 12 bases between. CDR3 sequence: CASSFSGRSSYNEQFF. The DNA for the CDR3 is TGTGCCAGCAGCTTTAGCGGTAGGAGCTCCTACAATGAGCAGTTCTTC.

CDR3 coding DNA: TGTGCCAGCAGCACGGGAAGGACAGGGTTTTATGGCTACACCTTC. It codes for CASSTGRTGFYGYTF. V and J are TRBV7-3 and TRBJ1-2; the match to TRBD1 covers 8 bases. Germline V lookup: CDR1 SGHTA, CDR2 FQGTGA. This CDR3 is 15 amino acids long. V trimming: 5 bases; J trimming: 5 bases; junction bases outside the gene matches: 10.

The rearrangement links TRBV6-5 to TRBJ1-4, with 8 bases matching TRBD1. This CDR3 is 13 amino acids long. Losses at the gene ends were 10 bases for V and 7 bases for J; bases not matched to a gene: 8. Germline loops: CDR1 MNHEY, CDR2 SVGAGI. CDR3 region: CATSGGDGEKLFF. The CDR3 DNA is TGTGCCACCTCAGGGGGCGACGGTGAAAAACTGTTTTTT.

The chain employs TRBV11-2 and TRBJ1-2, with TRBD1 identical over 9 bases. CDR3 length: 15 amino acids. The V gene end was trimmed by 3 bases and the J gene end by 0 bases; junction bases not matched to a gene: 2. Germline V gene sequence: CDR1 SGHAT, CDR2 FQNNGV. The CDR3 bases are TGTGCCAGCAGCTTCGGGGACAGGGCTAACTATGGCTACACCTTC. It yields the protein CASSFGDRANYGYTF. Full variable domain (missing parts from reference TRBV11-2 and TRBJ1-2): EAGVAQSPRYKIIEKRQSVAFWCNPISGHATLYWYQQILGQGPKLLIQFQNNGVVDDSQLPKDRFSAERLKGVDSTLKIQPAKLEDSAVYLCASSFGDRANYGYTFGSGTRLTVV.

The chain recombines TRBV25-1 with TRBJ1-2, with D perhaps matching TRBD1 (6 bases). The CDR3 loop spans 13 amino acids. The germline V gene has CDR1 MGHDK and CDR2 SYGVNS. V lost 3 bases and J 5 bases, leaving 10 bases between the germline ends. The CDR3, as DNA: TGTGCCAGCAGTGAGGACAGCCAGTATGGCTACACCTTC. Translating gives CASSEDSQYGYTF.

This clone was detected once. V gene TRBV6-5 combines with J gene TRBJ1-1, with 7 bases aligning to TRBD1. The CDR3 sequence is 16 residues long. J gave up 5 bases and V 0 bases, and 9 bases lay outside the gene matches. Germline V gives CDR1 MNHEY, CDR2 SVGAGI. The CDR3 here is CASSYSNGRGGTEAFF. The CDR3 bases are TGTGCCAGCAGTTACTCGAACGGCAGGGGGGGGACTGAAGCTTTCTTT.

The J gene is TRBJ1-3, the V gene TRBV18, with 7 nucleotides matching TRBD1. This CDR3 has 14 amino acids. After removal of 3 bases from V and 2 bases from J, the junction contained 1 base not matched to a gene. The germline V gene has CDR1 KGHSH and CDR2 LQKENI. The CDR3 DNA is TGTGCCAGCTCACCCGACAGGGCTGGAAACACCATATATTTT. Translation gives CASSPDRAGNTIYF.

The chain employs TRBV27 and TRBJ1-2; possibly TRBD1 for D (6 bases). CDR3 length: 14 residues. Per germline, CDR1 MNHEY and CDR2 SMNVEV (reference sequence). The germline V and J ends were trimmed by 6 bases and 3 bases, with 14 bases remaining between them. The CDR3 protein is CASRRLGQYYGYTF. The CDR3 coding sequence is TGTGCCAGCAGGCGACTCGGACAGTACTATGGCTACACCTTC.

The chain carries TRBV15 and TRBJ2-5, with D perhaps TRBD2 (5 bases). CDR1 is LNHNV, CDR2 YYDKDF, per germline (reference sequence). CDR3 length: 12 residues. The V end was cut by 5 bases, the J end by 3 bases, with 7 bases between. CDR3: CATSPREETQYF. CDR3 DNA sequence: TGTGCCACCAGCCCGCGGGAAGAGACCCAGTACTTC.

The rearrangement links TRBV6-4 to TRBJ2-4; 10 nucleotides line up with TRBD1. This CDR3 spans 17 amino acids. V lost 8 bases, J lost 0 bases, and 10 bases stayed unmatched. Germline V CDR1 and CDR2: MRHNA, SNTAGT. CDR3 protein: CASVGTGEEVAKNIQYF. CDR3 coding DNA: TGTGCCAGCGTGGGGACAGGGGAGGAGGTAGCCAAAAACATTCAGTACTTC.

The V call is TRBV5-1, the J call TRBJ1-4; D gene uncertain. The CDR3 runs 13 residues. Trimming took 0 bases from V and 5 from J, leaving 5 bases between them. Germline CDR1 is SGHRS and CDR2 is YFSETQ. DNA for the CDR3: TGCGCCAGCAGCTTGGTTCCGAATGAAAAACTGTTTTTT. Its protein is CASSLVPNEKLFF.

The chain employs TRBV19 and TRBJ1-2; D is undetermined. Per germline, CDR1 LNHDA and CDR2 SQIVND (reference sequence). V was shortened by 3 bases and J by 7 bases, with 12 bases between the two germline ends. This CDR3 comprises 13 residues. CDR3: CASSMNPESGYTF. Here the CDR3 DNA reads TGTGCCAGTAGTATGAATCCGGAGAGTGGCTACACCTTC.

V and J are TRBV5-1 and TRBJ2-4, with 14 nucleotides matching TRBD2. The length of the CDR3 is 16 residues. V shed 4 bases and J 8 bases; nucleotides not matched to a gene: 8. Germline V gene sequence: CDR1 SGHRS, CDR2 YFSETQ. The CDR3 DNA is TGCGCCAGCAGCCTACGACTAGCGGGAGGGGTGGACATTCAGTACTTC. Translating gives CASSLRLAGGVDIQYF.

On this clone itself: Within the sample, other DNA sequences also encode this same CDR3. The chain has TRBV7-2 and TRBJ2-5; D is uncertain. The ends were cut back, 1 base at V and 5 bases at J, with 2 bases in the middle. This CDR3 has 11 residues. Per the germline V gene, CDR1 is SGHTA and CDR2 is FQGNSA. DNA of the CDR3: TGTGCCAGCAGCTTAGTTGAGACCCAGTACTTC. Its translation is CASSLVETQYF.

This clone was counted a single time. The rearrangement uses TRBV7-2 and TRBJ1-1; D is perhaps TRBD1 (5 bases). The germline V gene encodes CDR1 SGHTA and CDR2 FQGNSA. Deletions cut 5 bases from V and 1 base from J, with 8 bases between. The CDR3 sequence is 13 residues long. The DNA of the CDR3 is TGTGCCAGCAGCATTGACAGGAACACTGAAGCTTTCTTT. Its protein product is CASSIDRNTEAFF. Supplemented by reference TRBV7-2 and TRBJ1-1, the full variable domain reads GAGVSQSPSNKVTEKGKDVELRCDPISGHTALYWYRQSLGQGLEFLIYFQGNSAPDKSGLPSDRFSAERTGGSVSTLTIQRTQQEDSAVYLCASSIDRNTEAFFGQGTRLTVV.

The chain couples TRBV28 to TRBJ1-1; 8 bases map to TRBD1. The V gene end was trimmed by 2 bases and the J gene end by 13 bases; junction bases not matched to a gene: 6. Germline V gene lookup returns CDR1 MDHEN and CDR2 SYDVKM. There are 12 residues in the CDR3. The CDR3 loop is CASSLGTGGGFF. The CDR3 nucleotides read TGTGCCAGCAGTTTAGGGACAGGAGGTGGTTTCTTT.

V and J are TRBV4-1 and TRBJ1-2, with D possibly matching TRBD1 (6 bases). The V gene's germline CDR1 is MGHRA and CDR2 YSYEKL. The V gene lost 3 bases and the J gene lost 3 bases, with 17 bases spanning the gap. The CDR3 is made up of 16 amino acids. DNA for the CDR3: TGCGCCAGCAGCCACGAAATGGGGGGCGCTGACTATGGCTACACCTTC. Encoded protein: CASSHEMGGADYGYTF.

The chain employs TRBV18 and TRBJ2-4; 8 bases agree with TRBD1. Germline V gene lookup returns CDR1 KGHSH and CDR2 LQKENI. This CDR3 is 15 amino acids long. With V trimmed by 3 bases and J by 4 bases, 5 bases remained unmatched. The CDR3 DNA sequence: TGTGCCAGCTCACCCCGGGGACAGGAGAAAAACATTCAGTACTTC. The encoded protein is CASSPRGQEKNIQYF. Full variable domain (missing parts from reference TRBV18 and TRBJ2-4): NAGVMQNPRHLVRRRGQEARLRCSPMKGHSHVYWYRQLPEEGLKFMVYLQKENIIDESGMPKERFSAEFPKEGPSILRIQQVVRGDSAAYFCASSPRGQEKNIQYFGAGTRLSVL.

The rearrangement joins TRBV30 to TRBJ1-1; 7 nucleotides line up with TRBD1. V was pared by 8 bases and J by 4 bases, with 7 bases of the junction left unmatched. The CDR3 runs to 12 residues. Germline loops: CDR1 GTSNPN, CDR2 SVGIG (reference sequence). The DNA for the CDR3 is TGTGCCAGACGAGCAGGGGGCACTGAAGCTTTCTTT. Its translation: CARRAGGTEAFF. Full variable domain (missing parts from reference TRBV30 and TRBJ1-1): SQTIHQWPATLVQPVGSPLSLECTVEGTSNPNLYWYRQAAGRGLQLLFYSVGIGQISSEVPQNLSASRPQDRQFILSSKKLLLSDSGFYLCARRAGGTEAFFGQGTRLTVV.

A remark on this clone: This specimen includes other DNA sequences encoding the same CDR3. The chain combines TRBV5-4 with TRBJ1-4; 8 nucleotides match TRBD1. The V and J ends lost 1 base and 7 bases, in that order; junction bases with no gene match: 3. Germline V gives CDR1 SGHNT, CDR2 YYREEE (reference sequence). This CDR3 is 14 amino acids long. The CDR3 here is CASSLQGAVEKLFF. The DNA for the CDR3 is TGTGCCAGCAGCTTGCAGGGGGCAGTTGAAAAACTGTTTTTT.

V gene TRBV4-2 combines with J gene TRBJ2-7; no clear D. V was cut by 0 bases and J by 4 bases, with 10 bases left in between. CDR3 length equals 14 residues. Germline V lookup: CDR1 LGHNA, CDR2 YNFKEQ. The CDR3 coding sequence is TGTGCCAGCAGCCAAGAGTCTGGTGGGTACGAGCAGTACTTC. Residues: CASSQESGGYEQYF.

V usage is TRBV11-2 and J usage is TRBJ2-1; 7 bases are shared with TRBD1. The V and J ends lost 5 bases and 4 bases, in that order; junction bases with no gene match: 8. The CDR3 has 15 amino acids. Germline values: CDR1 SGHAT, CDR2 FQNNGV. As DNA, the CDR3 is TGTGCCAGCAGCGGGCGACAGGGACCGTACAATGAGCAGTTCTTC. Translated, it gives CASSGRQGPYNEQFF.

Only a few counts were recorded for this clone. The V gene is TRBV2, the J gene TRBJ2-7; 8 bases agree with TRBD2. Germline trimming cut 7 bases from V and 2 bases from J; bases unmatched to any gene: 4. CDR3 length equals 13 residues. Germline-derived CDR1 and CDR2 are SNHLY and FYNNEI. CDR3 in DNA: TGTGCCAGCAACATAGCGGGAACCTACGAGCAGTACTTC. As protein: CASNIAGTYEQYF. The entire variable domain, with the rest obtained from reference TRBV2 and TRBJ2-7, is as follows: EPEVTQTPSHQVTQMGQEVILRCVPISNHLYFYWYRQILGQKVEFLVSFYNNEISEKSEIFDDQFSVERPDGSNFTLKIRSTKLEDSAMYFCASNIAGTYEQYFGPGTRLTVT.

The gene calls are TRBV5-1 and TRBJ2-7; D not resolved. Germline V gene data show CDR1 as SGHRS and CDR2 as YFSETQ. This CDR3 contains 14 residues. Between the trimmed V and J ends, which lost 0 bases and 0 bases, there was a span of 7 bases. CDR3 coding DNA: TGCGCCAGCAGCTTGGACGGCAGCTCCTACGAGCAGTACTTC. Amino acids: CASSLDGSSYEQYF. Drawing the rest from reference TRBV5-1 and TRBJ2-7, the complete variable domain is KAGVTQTPRYLIKTRGQQVTLSCSPISGHRSVSWYQQTPGQGLQFLFEYFSETQRNKGNFPGRFSGRQFSNSRSEMNVSTLELGDSALYLCASSLDGSSYEQYFGPGTRLTVT.

This clone is a singleton in its sample. The rearrangement uses TRBV7-9 and TRBJ2-5; the match to TRBD1 covers 8 bases. The J call may be incorrect, as the DNA end agrees better with TRBJ2-7. The CDR3 totals 15 residues. CDR1 and CDR2 from the germline V gene are SEHNR and FQNEAQ (reference sequence). Here the CDR3 reads CASSFSAGGGYEQYF. CDR3 DNA: TGTGCCAGCAGCTTTAGCGCAGGGGGCGGCTACGAGCAGTACTTC.